This TCR beta chain was sequenced during a study of cytomegalovirus exposure and HLA in healthy donors. As concerns this clone: Its antigen remains unidentified.

The CDR3 consists of 14 residues. With 5 bases clipped from V and 5 bases from J, the junction kept 6 bases outside the gene matches. Germline V gives CDR1 SGHNT, CDR2 YENEEA. Overall study findings and caveats: Looking again later, the authors saw that most CMV-associated TCR beta chains seemed HLA-restricted. Upon later analysis, TCR association rates were observed to vary by HLA locus, being highest for DRB1 and lowest for HLA-C. Links to common viral pathogens appeared, in a later analysis, for several of the most significant clusters.

PCR primers comprised 60 Vbeta and 13 Jbeta primers. Profiled with immunoSEQ multiplex PCR; TCRdb holds only in-frame clones, not every one. Among approximately 150,000 clones listed, approximately 80% were seen once. The V and J genes are TRBV11-3 and TRBJ2-3; 8 nucleotides align to TRBD2. The sample taken for sequencing was PBMCs. This receptor was identified in a man aged 25-45 years in good health and CMV-seropositive. Written as DNA, the CDR3 is TGTGCCAGCAGCCCCCACGGGGGGGAAGATACGCAGTATTTT. Its translation is CASSPHGGEDTQYF.